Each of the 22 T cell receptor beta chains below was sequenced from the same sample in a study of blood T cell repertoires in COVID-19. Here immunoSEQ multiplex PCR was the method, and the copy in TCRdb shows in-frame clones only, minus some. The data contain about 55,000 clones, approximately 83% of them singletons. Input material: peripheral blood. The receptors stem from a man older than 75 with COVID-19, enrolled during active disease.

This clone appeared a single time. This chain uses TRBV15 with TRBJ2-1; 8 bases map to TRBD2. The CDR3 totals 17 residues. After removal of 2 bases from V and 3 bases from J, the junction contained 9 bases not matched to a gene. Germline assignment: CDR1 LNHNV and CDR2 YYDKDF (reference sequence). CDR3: CATSRLGLAGNYNEQFF. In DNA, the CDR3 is TGTGCCACCAGCAGATTAGGCCTAGCGGGTAACTACAATGAGCAGTTCTTC. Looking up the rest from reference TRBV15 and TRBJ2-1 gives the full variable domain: DAMVIQNPRYQVTQFGKPVTLSCSQTLNHNVMYWYQQKSSQAPKLLFHYYDKDFNNEADTPDNFQSRRPNTSFCFLDIRSPGLGDTAMYLCATSRLGLAGNYNEQFFGPGTRLTVL.

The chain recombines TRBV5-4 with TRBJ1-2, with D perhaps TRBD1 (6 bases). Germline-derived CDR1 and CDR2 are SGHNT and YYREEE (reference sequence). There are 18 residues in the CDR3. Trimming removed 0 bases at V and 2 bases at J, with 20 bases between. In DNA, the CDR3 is TGTGCCAGCAGCTTGGAGGAGGGGGGGCGCGGAGTCAACTATGGCTACACCTTC. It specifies CASSLEEGGRGVNYGYTF.

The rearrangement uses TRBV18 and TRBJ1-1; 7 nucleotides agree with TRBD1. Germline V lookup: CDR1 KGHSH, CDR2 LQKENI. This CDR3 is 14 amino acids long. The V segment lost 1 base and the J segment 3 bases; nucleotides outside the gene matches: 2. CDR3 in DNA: TGTGCCAGCTCACCACGGCAGGGGGACACTGAAGCTTTCTTT. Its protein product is CASSPRQGDTEAFF.

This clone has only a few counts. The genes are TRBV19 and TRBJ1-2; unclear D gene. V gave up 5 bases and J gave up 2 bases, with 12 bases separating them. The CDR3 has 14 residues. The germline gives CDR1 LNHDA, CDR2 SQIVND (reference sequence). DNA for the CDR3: TGTGCCAGTAGTGCCCTAGGCTTAAACTATGGCTACACCTTC. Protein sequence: CASSALGLNYGYTF.

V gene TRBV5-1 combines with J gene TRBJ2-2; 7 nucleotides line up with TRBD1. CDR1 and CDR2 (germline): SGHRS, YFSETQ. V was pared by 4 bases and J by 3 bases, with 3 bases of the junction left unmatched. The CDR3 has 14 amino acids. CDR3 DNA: TGCGCCAGCAGCCGGACAGGCGACACCGGGGAGCTGTTTTTT. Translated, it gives CASSRTGDTGELFF.

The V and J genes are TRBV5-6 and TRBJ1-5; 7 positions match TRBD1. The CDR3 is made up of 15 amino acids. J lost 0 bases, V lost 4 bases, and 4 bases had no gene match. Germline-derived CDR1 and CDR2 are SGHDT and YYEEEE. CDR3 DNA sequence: TGTGCCAGCAGCCGACAGGGCTATAGCAATCAGCCCCAGCATTTT. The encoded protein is CASSRQGYSNQPQHF. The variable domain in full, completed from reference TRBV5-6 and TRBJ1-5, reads DAGVTQSPTHLIKTRGQQVTLRCSPKSGHDTVSWYQQALGQGPQFIFQYYEEEERQRGNFPDRFSGHQFPNYSSELNVNALLLGDSALYLCASSRQGYSNQPQHFGDGTRLSIL.

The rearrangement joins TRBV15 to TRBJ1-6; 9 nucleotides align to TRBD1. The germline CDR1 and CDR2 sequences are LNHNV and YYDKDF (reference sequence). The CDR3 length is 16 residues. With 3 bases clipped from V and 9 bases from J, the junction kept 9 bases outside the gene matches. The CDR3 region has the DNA TGTGCCACCAGCAGGACCCCGGGACAGGGAGGTTCACCCCTCCACTTT. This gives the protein CATSRTPGQGGSPLHF.

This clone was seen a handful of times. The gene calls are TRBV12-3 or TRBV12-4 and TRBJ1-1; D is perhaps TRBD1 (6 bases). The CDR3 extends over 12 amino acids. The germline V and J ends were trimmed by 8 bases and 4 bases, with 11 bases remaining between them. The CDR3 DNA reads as TGTGCCAGCTTACAGGGCCCCACTGAAGCTTTCTTT. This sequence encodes CASLQGPTEAFF.

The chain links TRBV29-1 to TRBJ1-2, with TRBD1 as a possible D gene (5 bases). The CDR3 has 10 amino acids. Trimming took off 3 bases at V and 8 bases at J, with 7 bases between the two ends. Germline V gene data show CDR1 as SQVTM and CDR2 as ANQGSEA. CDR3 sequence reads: CSVDREGYTF. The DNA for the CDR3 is TGCAGCGTTGACAGGGAAGGCTACACCTTC.

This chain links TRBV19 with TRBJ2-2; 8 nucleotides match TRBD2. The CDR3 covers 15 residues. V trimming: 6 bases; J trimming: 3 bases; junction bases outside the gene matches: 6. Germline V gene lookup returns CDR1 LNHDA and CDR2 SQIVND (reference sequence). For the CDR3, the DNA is TGTGCCAGTAGCCCGGGGGGGTTAGACACCGGGGAGCTGTTTTTT. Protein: CASSPGGLDTGELFF.

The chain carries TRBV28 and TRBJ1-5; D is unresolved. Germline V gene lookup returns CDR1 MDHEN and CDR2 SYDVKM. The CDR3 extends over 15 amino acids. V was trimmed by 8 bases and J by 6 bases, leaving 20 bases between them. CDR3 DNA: TGTGCCAGCTCCTATCCTTCCGGAAGAGGTCAGCCCCAGCATTTT. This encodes CASSYPSGRGQPQHF.

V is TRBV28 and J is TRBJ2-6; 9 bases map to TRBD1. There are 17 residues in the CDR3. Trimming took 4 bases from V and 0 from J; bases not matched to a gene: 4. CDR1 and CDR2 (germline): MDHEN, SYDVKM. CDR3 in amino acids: CASSYEGQGSGANVLTF. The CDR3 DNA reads TGTGCCAGCAGTTATGAGGGACAGGGCTCTGGGGCCAACGTCCTGACTTTC.

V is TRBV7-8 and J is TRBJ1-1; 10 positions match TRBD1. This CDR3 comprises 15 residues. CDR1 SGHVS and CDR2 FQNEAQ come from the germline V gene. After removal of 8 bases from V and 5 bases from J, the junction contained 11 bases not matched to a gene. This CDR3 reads CASRRGQGIVTEAFF. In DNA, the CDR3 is TGTGCCAGCCGGCGGGGACAGGGGATTGTTACTGAAGCTTTCTTT.

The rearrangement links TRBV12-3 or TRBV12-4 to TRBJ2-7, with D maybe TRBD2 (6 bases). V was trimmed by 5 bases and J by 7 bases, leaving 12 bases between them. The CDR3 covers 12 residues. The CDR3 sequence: CASSGGSREQYV. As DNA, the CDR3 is TGTGCCAGCAGTGGGGGGTCAAGGGAGCAGTACGTC.

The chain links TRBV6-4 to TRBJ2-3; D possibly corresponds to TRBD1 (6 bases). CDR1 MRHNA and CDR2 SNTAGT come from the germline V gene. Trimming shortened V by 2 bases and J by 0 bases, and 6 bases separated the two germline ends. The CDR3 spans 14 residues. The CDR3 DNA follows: TGTGCCAGCAGTGACAGGGGGAGCACAGATACGCAGTATTTT. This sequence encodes CASSDRGSTDTQYF.

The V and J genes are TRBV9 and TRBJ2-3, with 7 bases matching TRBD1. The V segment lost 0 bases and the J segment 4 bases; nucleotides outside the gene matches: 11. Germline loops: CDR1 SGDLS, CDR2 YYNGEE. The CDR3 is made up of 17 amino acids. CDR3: CASSVGVGRQGPDTQYF. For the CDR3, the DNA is TGTGCCAGCAGCGTAGGGGTTGGTCGACAGGGACCAGATACGCAGTATTTT.

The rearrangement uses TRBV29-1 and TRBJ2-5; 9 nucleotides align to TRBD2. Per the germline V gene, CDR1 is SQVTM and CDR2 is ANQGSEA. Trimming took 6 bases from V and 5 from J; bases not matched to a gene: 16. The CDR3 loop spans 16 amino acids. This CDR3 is CSVCPFLAGHMETQYF. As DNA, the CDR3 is TGCAGCGTCTGCCCGTTCCTAGCGGGACACATGGAGACCCAGTACTTC.

CDR3: CASSETRVQETQYF. The DNA for the CDR3 is TGTGCCAGCAGTGAAACCAGGGTCCAAGAGACCCAGTACTTC. This chain joins TRBV25-1 and TRBJ2-5; weak D call: TRBD1 (5 bases). This CDR3 has 14 residues. CDR1 is MGHDK, CDR2 SYGVNS, per germline. V was cut by 2 bases and J by 1 base, with 8 bases left in between.

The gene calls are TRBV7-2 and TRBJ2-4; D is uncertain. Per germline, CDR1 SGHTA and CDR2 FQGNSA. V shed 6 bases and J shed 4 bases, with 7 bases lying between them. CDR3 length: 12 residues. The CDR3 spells CASSYGKNIQYF. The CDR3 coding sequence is TGTGCCAGCAGTTACGGGAAAAACATTCAGTACTTC.

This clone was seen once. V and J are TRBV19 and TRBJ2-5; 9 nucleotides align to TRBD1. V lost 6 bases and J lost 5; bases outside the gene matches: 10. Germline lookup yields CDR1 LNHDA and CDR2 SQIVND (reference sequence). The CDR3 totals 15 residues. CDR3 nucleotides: TGTGCCAGTAGCCGCCCGGGACAGGGTTCCGAGACCCAGTACTTC. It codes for CASSRPGQGSETQYF. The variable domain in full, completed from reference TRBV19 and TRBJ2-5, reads DGGITQSPKYLFRKEGQNVTLSCEQNLNHDAMYWYRQDPGQGLRLIYYSQIVNDFQKGDIAEGYSVSREKKESFPLTVTSAQKNPTAFYLCASSRPGQGSETQYFGPGTRLLVL.

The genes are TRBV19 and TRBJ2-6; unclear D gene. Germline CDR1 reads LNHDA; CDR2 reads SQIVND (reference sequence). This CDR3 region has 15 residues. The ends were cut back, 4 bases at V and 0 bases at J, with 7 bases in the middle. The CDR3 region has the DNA TGTGCCAGTAGTACAGCGATCTCTGGGGCCAACGTCCTGACTTTC. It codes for CASSTAISGANVLTF.

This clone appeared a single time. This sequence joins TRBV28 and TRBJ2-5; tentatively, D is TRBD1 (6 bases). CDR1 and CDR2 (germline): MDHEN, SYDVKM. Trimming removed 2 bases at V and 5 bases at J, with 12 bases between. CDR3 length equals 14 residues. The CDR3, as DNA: TGTGCCAGCAGTTTAAACAGGGATGGCGAGACCCAGTACTTC. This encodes CASSLNRDGETQYF.